This TCR beta chain was sequenced during a study of blood T cell repertoires in COVID-19. Turning to the study itself: Italy, Spain and the United States were the sources of the convalescent and acute COVID-19 samples. PBMCs, B-cell-depleted T cells, or T cells provided the cDNA or gDNA that made up the material.

Data came from immunoSEQ multiplex PCR; TCRdb stores just in-frame clones and leaves some out. The table has some 350,000 clones, around 89% seen once; the top ten hold approximately 3%. From germline, CDR1 is SGHAT and CDR2 FQNNGV. Between the trimmed V and J ends, which lost 1 base and 8 bases, there was a span of 6 bases. This CDR3 comprises 12 residues. Followed over time, Seattle patients had been enrolled while infection was active. The rearrangement joins TRBV11-2 to TRBJ2-1; D not resolved. The sample comprised peripheral blood. The TCR sequence derives from a woman in her 30s with COVID-19, enrolled during active disease. CDR3 nucleotides: TGTGCCAGCAGCTTAGGAGGAGATGAGCAGTTCTTC. It yields the protein CASSLGGDEQFF.